This passage covers 17 T cell receptor beta chains from one sample sequenced in a study of OX40 agonist ivuxolimab in advanced cancers. Assay: immunoSEQ multiplex PCR; the TCRdb copy retains only in-frame clones and omits some. The repertoire has tens of thousands of clones, 92% of them found once; the top ten carry under 4%. The sequencing here drew on CD4+ or CD8+ T cells sorted from blood, taken in a trial of the OX40 agonist ivuxolimab. The source of these receptors is an adult with an advanced solid tumor such as melanoma, head and neck, liver or kidney cancer.

The V call is TRBV7-6, the J call TRBJ2-7, with D tentatively TRBD2 (6 bases). This CDR3 has 14 residues. CDR1 is SGHVS and CDR2 is FNYEAQ in the germline V gene. V dropped 1 base and J dropped 3 bases, with 10 bases sitting between them. The CDR3 DNA sequence: TGTGCCAGCAGCTTAGGTTCGGGAGACTACGAGCAGTACTTC. Residues: CASSLGSGDYEQYF.

J is TRBJ2-7 and V is TRBV15, with 8 bases aligning to TRBD2. The J segment lost 3 bases and the V segment lost 0 bases, leaving 4 bases of the junction unmatched. The CDR3 consists of 15 residues. Germline-derived CDR1 and CDR2 are LNHNV and YYDKDF (reference sequence). The CDR3 protein is CATSRDRTSGYEQYF. CDR3 nucleotides: TGTGCCACCAGCAGAGATCGAACTAGCGGCTACGAGCAGTACTTC.

V usage is TRBV10-1 and J usage is TRBJ2-7; a weak D match, TRBD1 (6 bases). Trimming removed 0 bases from V and 5 bases from J, with 14 bases in between. Germline V gene data show CDR1 as WNHNN and CDR2 as SYGVQD (reference sequence). The CDR3 sequence is 15 residues long. The CDR3 DNA sequence: TGCGCCAGCAGTGAGTCGGGTACACAGGGAAACGAGCAGTACTTC. Translated: CASSESGTQGNEQYF.

The chain recombines TRBV10-3 with TRBJ2-7; no reliable D call. The CDR3 contains 13 residues. V was pared by 0 bases and J by 2 bases, with 5 bases between. Germline assignment: CDR1 ENHRY and CDR2 SYGVKD. CDR3 sequence: CAISESETYEQYF. The CDR3 DNA sequence: TGTGCCATCAGTGAGTCGGAGACCTACGAGCAGTACTTC.

Remarks on this clone: The junction differs from germline at one of its ends, possibly a read error. The rearrangement uses TRBV28 and TRBJ2-5; no clear D. The CDR3 covers 13 residues. Germline V CDR1 and CDR2: MDHEN, SYDVKM. The DNA for the CDR3 is TGTGCCAGCAGCCCCTCCCCCGGCGAGAGCCAGTACTTC. Amino acid sequence: CASSPSPGESQYF.

The J gene is TRBJ2-5, the V gene TRBV11-2; the match to TRBD1 covers 7 bases. Germline V gene data show CDR1 as SGHAT and CDR2 as FQNNGV. J was trimmed by 2 bases and V by 0 bases; bases with no gene match: 3. The CDR3 sequence is 15 residues long. The CDR3 spells CASSLDWGQQETQYF. The CDR3 nucleotides read TGTGCCAGCAGCTTAGATTGGGGACAGCAAGAGACCCAGTACTTC. The full variable domain, with the rest looked up from reference TRBV11-2 and TRBJ2-5, is EAGVAQSPRYKIIEKRQSVAFWCNPISGHATLYWYQQILGQGPKLLIQFQNNGVVDDSQLPKDRFSAERLKGVDSTLKIQPAKLEDSAVYLCASSLDWGQQETQYFGPGTRLLVL.

This clone was recorded a few times. The V gene is TRBV27, the J gene TRBJ2-7; D remains ambiguous. The germline V and J ends were trimmed by 2 bases and 2 bases, with 7 bases remaining between them. Germline CDR1 reads MNHEY; CDR2 reads SMNVEV (reference sequence). This CDR3 has 13 residues. CDR3 DNA: TGTGCCAGCAGTTTAGGCAAGACCTACGAGCAGTACTTC. Translating it yields CASSLGKTYEQYF.

The rearrangement uses TRBV2 and TRBJ1-1; D not resolved. V was trimmed by 4 bases and J by 4 bases, leaving 10 bases between them. The CDR3 extends over 13 amino acids. Germline CDR1 is SNHLY and CDR2 is FYNNEI. Here the CDR3 reads CASSALIGTEAFF. The CDR3 nucleotides are TGTGCCAGCAGTGCCCTAATAGGCACTGAAGCTTTCTTT.

The chain couples TRBV6-5 to TRBJ1-1; D ambiguous. Germline V lookup: CDR1 MNHEY, CDR2 SVGAGI. V shed 0 bases and J shed 3 bases, with 8 bases lying between them. The CDR3 is 14 amino acids. The CDR3 loop reads CASSYSGRYTEAFF. DNA for the CDR3: TGTGCCAGCAGTTACTCCGGGCGTTACACTGAAGCTTTCTTT.

This chain uses TRBV7-9 with TRBJ2-3, with a tentative D call TRBD2 (5 bases). Germline-derived CDR1 and CDR2 are SEHNR and FQNEAQ (reference sequence). The V gene lost 3 bases and the J gene lost 5 bases, with 15 bases spanning the gap. CDR3 length: 15 residues. CDR3 residues: CASSLVFGKEDTQYF. CDR3 sequence (DNA): TGTGCCAGCAGCTTGGTCTTCGGGAAGGAAGATACGCAGTATTTT.

The rearrangement joins TRBV27 to TRBJ2-1, with D unresolved. The CDR3 contains 15 residues. Germline CDR1 reads MNHEY; CDR2 reads SMNVEV (reference sequence). With 2 bases removed from V and 1 base from J, the gap between germline ends came to 9 bases. The CDR3 DNA reads TGTGCCAGCAGTTTAGGAGACTTATCCTACAATGAGCAGTTCTTC. This codes for CASSLGDLSYNEQFF.

The gene calls are TRBV4-2 and TRBJ2-7, with D possibly TRBD1 on 6 matching bases. This CDR3 is 15 amino acids long. V lost 0 bases, J lost 5 bases, and 14 bases lay in between. Germline V CDR1 and CDR2: LGHNA, YNFKEQ. The CDR3 is CASSQEGAGVNEQYF. The CDR3 DNA reads as TGTGCCAGCAGCCAAGAAGGGGCAGGGGTGAACGAGCAGTACTTC.

The CDR3 nucleotides read TGTGCCAGCGGTATTGGGGCAGGGTCACCGGACACCATATATTTT. It specifies CASGIGAGSPDTIYF. This chain joins TRBV19 and TRBJ1-3, with D possibly being TRBD1 (5 bases). This CDR3 has 15 residues. Germline V lookup: CDR1 LNHDA, CDR2 SQIVND (reference sequence). V was shortened by 9 bases and J by 8 bases, with 23 bases between the two germline ends.

This clone has more than one count but fewer than ten. The gene calls are TRBV9 and TRBJ1-6; no definite D call. This CDR3 contains 13 residues. The V end lost 3 bases, the J end lost 9 bases, and 10 bases lay between the germline ends. CDR1 and CDR2 from the germline V gene are SGDLS and YYNGEE. CDR3 sequence: CASSAADGSPLHF. DNA of the CDR3: TGTGCCAGCAGCGCCGCCGACGGTTCACCCCTCCACTTT.

This clone turned up a few times. The genes are TRBV13 and TRBJ2-7, with 7 bases matching TRBD2. Germline assignment: CDR1 PRHDT and CDR2 FYEKMQ (reference sequence). The CDR3 has 16 amino acids. With 4 bases clipped from V and 0 bases from J, the junction kept 9 bases outside the gene matches. CDR3 nucleotide sequence: TGTGCCAGCAGCTACGGGACTACCCAGAGCTCCTACGAGCAGTACTTC. As protein: CASSYGTTQSSYEQYF.

The chain employs TRBV27 and TRBJ1-6; D remains unclear. The V gene's germline CDR1 is MNHEY and CDR2 SMNVEV (reference sequence). V lost 2 bases and J 6 bases, leaving 14 bases between the germline ends. The CDR3 loop spans 16 amino acids. The CDR3 spells CASSLGWLRANSPLHF. The CDR3 DNA reads TGTGCCAGCAGTTTAGGATGGCTACGGGCTAATTCACCCCTCCACTTT.

This chain joins TRBV27 and TRBJ1-3; maybe TRBD1 (5 bases). Looked up from germline, CDR1 is MNHEY and CDR2 is SMNVEV (reference sequence). The V end lost 5 bases, the J end lost 4 bases, and 12 bases lay between the germline ends. This CDR3 has 14 amino acids. CDR3: CASSAVGVGNTIYF. DNA for the CDR3: TGTGCCAGCAGTGCGGTGGGGGTCGGAAACACCATATATTTT.